Below, one TCR beta chain is given with its context. The data were taken from a study of T cell responses to AZD1222 COVID-19 vaccine. The data were produced by immunoSEQ multiplex PCR, yet TCRdb's version contains in-frame clones alone and is incomplete. The data show about 270,000 clones, 90% to 95% seen once. The CDR3 is 17 residues long. V lost 0 bases, J lost 12 bases, and 16 bases stayed unmatched. Germline V gene data show CDR1 as SGHRS and CDR2 as YFSETQ. The specimen was peripheral blood, collected 28 days after the second AZD1222 dose. The clonotype comes from an adult who received the AZD1222 COVID-19 vaccine. V usage is TRBV5-1 and J usage is TRBJ2-1; 9 bases are a match to TRBD2. CDR3 region: CASSLEIVVSGREGQFF. DNA of the CDR3: TGCGCCAGCAGCTTGGAGATAGTGGTTAGCGGGAGAGAAGGGCAGTTCTTC. The variable domain in full, with the rest retrieved from reference TRBV5-1 and TRBJ2-1, is KAGVTQTPRYLIKTRGQQVTLSCSPISGHRSVSWYQQTPGQGLQFLFEYFSETQRNKGNFPGRFSGRQFSNSRSEMNVSTLELGDSALYLCASSLEIVVSGREGQFFGPGTRLTVL.